This T cell receptor (beta chain) originates from a study of T cell responses to AZD1222 COVID-19 vaccine. Points from the study as a whole: Per reports, nearly half of all spike-specific TCRs target regions that are unmutated in variants. Just 5 to 7 AZD1222 recipients were seropositive at baseline.

TCRdb's copy holds only in-frame clones and misses some; the assay was immunoSEQ multiplex PCR. Of about 60,000 clones listed, 75% to 90% were seen once; the top ten hold under 25%. Trimming stripped 2 bases from V and 3 bases from J, with 13 bases between. The germline V gene has CDR1 MNHEY and CDR2 SVGAGI. This CDR3 has 16 residues. Concerning this clone itself: As yet, its antigen is unknown.

The chain recombines TRBV6-5 with TRBJ2-2; D is perhaps TRBD1 (6 bases). The receptor was derived from an adult in good health. The specimen comprised peripheral blood, sampled on day 0 of MenACWY control vaccination. The CDR3 nucleotides are TGTGCCAGCAGTTACCGTCGGCAGGGGCACACCGGGGAGCTGTTTTTT. This gives the protein CASSYRRQGHTGELFF.